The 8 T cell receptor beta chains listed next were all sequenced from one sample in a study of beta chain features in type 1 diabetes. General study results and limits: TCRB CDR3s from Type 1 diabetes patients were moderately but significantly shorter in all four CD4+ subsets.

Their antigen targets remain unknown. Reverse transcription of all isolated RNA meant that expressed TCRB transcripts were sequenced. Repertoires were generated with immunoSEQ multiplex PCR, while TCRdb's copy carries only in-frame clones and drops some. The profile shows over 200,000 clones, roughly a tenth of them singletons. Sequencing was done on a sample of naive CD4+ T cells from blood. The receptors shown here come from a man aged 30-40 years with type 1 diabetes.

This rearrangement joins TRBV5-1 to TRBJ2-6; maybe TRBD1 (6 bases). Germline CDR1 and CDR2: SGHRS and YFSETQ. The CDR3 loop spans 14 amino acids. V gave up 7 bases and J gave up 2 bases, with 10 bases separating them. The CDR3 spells CASLQGPGANVLTF. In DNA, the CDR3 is TGCGCCAGCCTACAGGGTCCTGGGGCCAACGTCCTGACTTTC.

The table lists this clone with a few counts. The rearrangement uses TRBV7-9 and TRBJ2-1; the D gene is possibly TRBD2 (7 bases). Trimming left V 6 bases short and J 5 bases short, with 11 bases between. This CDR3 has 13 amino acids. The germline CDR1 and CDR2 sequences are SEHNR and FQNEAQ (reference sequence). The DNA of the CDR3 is TGTGCCAGCAGGGAGGGGGGGAACAATGAGCAGTTCTTC. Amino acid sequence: CASREGGNNEQFF.

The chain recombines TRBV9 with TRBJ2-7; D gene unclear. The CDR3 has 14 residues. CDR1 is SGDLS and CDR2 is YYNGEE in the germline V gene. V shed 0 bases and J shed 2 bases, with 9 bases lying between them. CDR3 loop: CASSVDPVTYEQYF. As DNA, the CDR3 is TGTGCCAGCAGCGTAGATCCTGTTACCTACGAGCAGTACTTC.

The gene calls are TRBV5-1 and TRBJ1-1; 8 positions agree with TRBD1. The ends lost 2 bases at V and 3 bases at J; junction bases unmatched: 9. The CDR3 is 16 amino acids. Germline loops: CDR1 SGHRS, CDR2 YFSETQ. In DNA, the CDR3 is TGCGCCAGCAGCTTTCAAAGGACAGGGCCACACACTGAAGCTTTCTTT. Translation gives CASSFQRTGPHTEAFF.

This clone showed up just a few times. This chain's CDR3 is CSVEQHRYGYTF. As DNA, the CDR3 is TGCAGCGTTGAACAACATCGTTATGGCTACACCTTC. The chain links TRBV29-1 to TRBJ1-2; D call uncertain. CDR1 is SQVTM and CDR2 is ANQGSEA in the germline V gene. The CDR3 covers 12 residues. Trimming took off 2 bases at V and 5 bases at J, with 9 bases between the two ends.

The CDR3 is CASSSGQGTDTQYF. The CDR3 DNA sequence: TGTGCCAGCAGTTCCGGACAGGGCACAGATACGCAGTATTTT. This rearrangement joins TRBV28 to TRBJ2-3, with 7 bases that match TRBD1. The CDR3 runs 14 residues. Germline V gene sequence: CDR1 MDHEN, CDR2 SYDVKM. V shed 4 bases and J 1 base; nucleotides not matched to a gene: 2.

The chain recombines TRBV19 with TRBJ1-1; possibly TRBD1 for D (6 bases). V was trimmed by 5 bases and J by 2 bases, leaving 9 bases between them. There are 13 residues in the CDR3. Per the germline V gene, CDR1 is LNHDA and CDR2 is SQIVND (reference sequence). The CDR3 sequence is CASSLQGNTEAFF. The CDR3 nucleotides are TGTGCCAGTAGTCTACAGGGAAACACTGAAGCTTTCTTT.

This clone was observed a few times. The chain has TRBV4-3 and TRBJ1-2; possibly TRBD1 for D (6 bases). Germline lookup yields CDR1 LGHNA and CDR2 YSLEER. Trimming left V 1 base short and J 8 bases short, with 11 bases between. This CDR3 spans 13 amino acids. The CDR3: CASSQVGGQGYTF. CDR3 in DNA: TGCGCCAGCAGCCAAGTAGGGGGTCAGGGCTACACCTTC.